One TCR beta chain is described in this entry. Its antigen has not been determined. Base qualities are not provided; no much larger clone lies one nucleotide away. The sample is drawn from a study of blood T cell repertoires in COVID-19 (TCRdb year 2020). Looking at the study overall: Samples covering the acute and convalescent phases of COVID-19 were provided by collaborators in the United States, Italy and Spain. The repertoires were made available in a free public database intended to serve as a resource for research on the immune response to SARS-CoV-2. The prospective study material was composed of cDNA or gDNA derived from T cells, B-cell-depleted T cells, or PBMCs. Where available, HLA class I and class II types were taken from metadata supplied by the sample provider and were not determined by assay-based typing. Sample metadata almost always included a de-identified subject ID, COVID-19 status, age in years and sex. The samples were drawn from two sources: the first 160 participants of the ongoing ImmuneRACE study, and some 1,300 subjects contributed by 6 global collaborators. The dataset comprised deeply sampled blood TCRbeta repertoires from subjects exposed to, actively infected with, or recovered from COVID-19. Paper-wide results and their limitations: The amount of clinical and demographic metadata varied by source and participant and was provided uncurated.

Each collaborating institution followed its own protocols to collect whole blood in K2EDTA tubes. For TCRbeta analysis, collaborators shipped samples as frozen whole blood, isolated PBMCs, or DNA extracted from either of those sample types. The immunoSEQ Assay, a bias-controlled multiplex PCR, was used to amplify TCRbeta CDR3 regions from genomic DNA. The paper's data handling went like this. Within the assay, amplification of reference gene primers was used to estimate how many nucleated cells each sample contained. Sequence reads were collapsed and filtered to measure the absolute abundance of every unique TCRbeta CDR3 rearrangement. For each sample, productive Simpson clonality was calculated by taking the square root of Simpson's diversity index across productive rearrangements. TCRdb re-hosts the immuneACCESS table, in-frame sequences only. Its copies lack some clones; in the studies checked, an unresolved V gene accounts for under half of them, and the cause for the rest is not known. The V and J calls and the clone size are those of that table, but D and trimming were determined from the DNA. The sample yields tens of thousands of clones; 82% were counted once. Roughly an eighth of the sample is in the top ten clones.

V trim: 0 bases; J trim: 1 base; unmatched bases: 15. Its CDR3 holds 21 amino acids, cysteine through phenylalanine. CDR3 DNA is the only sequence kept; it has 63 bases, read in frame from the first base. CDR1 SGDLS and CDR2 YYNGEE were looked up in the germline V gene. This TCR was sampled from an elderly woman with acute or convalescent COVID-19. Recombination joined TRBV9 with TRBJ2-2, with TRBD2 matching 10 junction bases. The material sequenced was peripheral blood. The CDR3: CASSVEWVAGGGSMNTGELFF. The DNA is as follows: TGTGCCAGCAGCGTAGAGTGGGTAGCGGGAGGAGGGTCGATGAACACCGGGGAGCTGTTTTTT.